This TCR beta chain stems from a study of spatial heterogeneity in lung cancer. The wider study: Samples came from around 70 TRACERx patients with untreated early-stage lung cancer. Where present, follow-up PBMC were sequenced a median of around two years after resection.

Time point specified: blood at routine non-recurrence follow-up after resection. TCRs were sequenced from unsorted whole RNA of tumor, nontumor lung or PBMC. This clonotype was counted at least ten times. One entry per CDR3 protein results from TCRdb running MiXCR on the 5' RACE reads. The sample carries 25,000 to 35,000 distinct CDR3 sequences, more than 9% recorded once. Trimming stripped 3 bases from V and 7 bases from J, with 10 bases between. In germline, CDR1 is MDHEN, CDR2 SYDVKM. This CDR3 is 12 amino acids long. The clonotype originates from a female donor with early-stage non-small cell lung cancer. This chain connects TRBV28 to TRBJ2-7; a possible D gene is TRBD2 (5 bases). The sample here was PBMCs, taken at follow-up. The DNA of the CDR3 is TGTGCCAGCAGTTTCAAAGGAGGTGAGCAGTACTTC. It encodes CASSFKGGEQYF.